One sample yielded the 21 T cell receptor beta chains listed below, sequenced in a study of cytomegalovirus exposure and HLA in healthy donors (TCRdb year 2017). The receptor library was made with the immunoSEQ multiplex PCR assay. A mixture of 60 forward primers for TCR Vbeta segments and 13 reverse primers for TCR Jbeta segments was used in the multiplex PCR. Imported from immuneACCESS, the table was reduced by TCRdb to in-frame sequences with V and J called. These copies leave out some clones; in studies compared against another copy, an unresolved V gene accounts for under half, and the cause of the remainder is not known. The sample yields 70,000 to 100,000 clones; roughly 63% were counted once. The biggest ten clones account for 2.5% to 3% of the sample. The sequencing sample was made of PBMCs. These receptors all stem from a man aged 50 to 60 in good health and CMV-seronegative.

This clone was found once. The CDR3 DNA reads as TGTGCCAGCAGTTTTCAGGGAGGCTATGGCTACACCTTC. Protein sequence: CASSFQGGYGYTF. The chain uses TRBV27 and TRBJ1-2; TRBD1 is a possible D gene (5 bases). Per the germline V gene, CDR1 is MNHEY and CDR2 is SMNVEV (reference sequence). V was clipped by 3 bases and J by 4 bases, with 9 bases between them. This CDR3 is 13 amino acids long.

The chain recombines TRBV13 with TRBJ2-3; TRBD2 might be the D (7 bases). In germline, CDR1 is PRHDT, CDR2 FYEKMQ (reference sequence). This CDR3 contains 17 residues. With 5 bases removed from V and 3 bases from J, the gap between germline ends came to 21 bases. The CDR3 coding sequence is TGTGCCAGCAGCCCGCCTAGGGGGGGGCCGGGGACAGATACGCAGTATTTT. It codes for CASSPPRGGPGTDTQYF. Variable domain in full (rest from reference TRBV13 and TRBJ2-3): AAGVIQSPRHLIKEKRETATLKCYPIPRHDTVYWYQQGPGQDPQFLISFYEKMQSDKGSIPDRFSAQQFSDYHSELNMSSLELGDSALYFCASSPPRGGPGTDTQYFGPGTRLTVL.

This clone occurred a few times. The chain couples TRBV30 to TRBJ2-3; 13 bases line up with TRBD2. This CDR3 contains 17 residues. Germline CDR1 is GTSNPN and CDR2 is SVGIG (reference sequence). V trimming: 1 base; J trimming: 5 bases; junction bases outside the gene matches: 9. The CDR3 DNA sequence: TGTGCCTGGAGTGCCCCTCGGACTAGCGGGGGTCAAGATACGCAGTATTTT. Protein product: CAWSAPRTSGGQDTQYF.

The rearrangement uses TRBV2 and TRBJ2-2, with D tentatively TRBD1 (6 bases). The CDR3 sequence is 12 residues long. The germline CDR1 and CDR2 sequences are SNHLY and FYNNEI. Trimming left V 10 bases short and J 6 bases short, with 12 bases between. The CDR3 reads CATKGDAGELFF. CDR3 DNA: TGTGCCACCAAGGGGGACGCCGGGGAGCTGTTTTTT.

The count of this clone is one. V is TRBV5-1 and J is TRBJ2-2, with D perhaps matching TRBD2 (5 bases). The ends were cut back, 0 bases at V and 5 bases at J, with 11 bases in the middle. CDR3 length: 15 residues. Germline CDR1 reads SGHRS; CDR2 reads YFSETQ. The CDR3 protein is CASSLGGLRTGELFF. The CDR3 DNA reads TGCGCCAGCAGCTTGGGAGGGCTGAGGACCGGGGAGCTGTTTTTT.

The rearrangement links TRBV7-9 to TRBJ1-2, with D tentatively TRBD1 (6 bases). V was cut by 5 bases and J by 6 bases, with 16 bases left in between. This CDR3 is 14 amino acids long. The V gene's germline CDR1 is SEHNR and CDR2 FQNEAQ (reference sequence). CDR3 sequence: CASSLPQGKDGYTF. Here the CDR3 DNA reads TGTGCCAGCAGCCTCCCACAGGGAAAGGATGGCTACACCTTC.

V is TRBV7-9 and J is TRBJ1-1, with D perhaps TRBD1 (6 bases). Trimming took 5 bases from V and 7 from J, leaving 17 bases between them. This CDR3 has 14 residues. Germline V gene data show CDR1 as SEHNR and CDR2 as FQNEAQ (reference sequence). The CDR3 here is CASSRGQRHIEAFF. CDR3 DNA sequence: TGTGCCAGCAGCAGAGGACAGCGCCACATTGAAGCTTTCTTT.

The gene calls are TRBV6-6 and TRBJ1-6; maybe TRBD1 (5 bases). Germline V gives CDR1 MNHNY, CDR2 SVGAGI (reference sequence). Trimming stripped 8 bases from V and 10 bases from J, with 18 bases between. The CDR3 extends over 14 amino acids. CDR3 DNA: TGTGCCAGCGCCTTTCGACAGCCCCACTCACCCCTCCACTTT. Amino acid sequence: CASAFRQPHSPLHF.

This clone was seen a few times. This CDR3 is also generated by other DNA sequences in the sample. The rearrangement uses TRBV30 and TRBJ1-5; D might be TRBD1 (5 bases). Trimming shortened V by 0 bases and J by 4 bases, and 7 bases separated the two germline ends. CDR3 length: 13 amino acids. The germline V gene has CDR1 GTSNPN and CDR2 SVGIG (reference sequence). CDR3 nucleotide sequence: TGTGCCTGGAGTGTGCAGGGTAATCAGCCCCAGCATTTT. Residues: CAWSVQGNQPQHF.

The chain has TRBV2 and TRBJ2-2, with TRBD2 matching 12 bases. The CDR3 consists of 15 residues. Germline CDR1 and CDR2: SNHLY and FYNNEI. V was clipped by 6 bases and J by 3 bases; unmatched bases: 2. The CDR3 nucleotides are TGTGCCAGCAGAAGACTAGCGGGAGACACCGGGGAGCTGTTTTTT. This encodes CASRRLAGDTGELFF.

The J gene is TRBJ2-1, the V gene TRBV6-1, with 13 positions matching TRBD2. The CDR3 is 15 residues long. V lost 6 bases, J lost 6 bases, and 5 bases stayed unmatched. Germline V gene data show CDR1 as MNHNS and CDR2 as SASEGT. The CDR3 loop is CASRERLAGGNEQFF. CDR3 DNA: TGTGCCAGCAGGGAGAGACTAGCGGGAGGCAATGAGCAGTTCTTC.

This clone was counted a few times. The chain links TRBV29-1 to TRBJ1-4, with D possibly being TRBD1 (5 bases). This CDR3 has 13 amino acids. Trimming cost V 5 bases and J 8 bases, with 15 bases left between them. Looked up from germline, CDR1 is SQVTM and CDR2 is ANQGSEA. CDR3 DNA: TGCAGCGTTATAGGGCCAGGGAGGGAAAAACTGTTTTTT. Its translation: CSVIGPGREKLFF.

This chain links TRBV5-1 with TRBJ1-6, with D unresolved. The CDR3 contains 14 residues. The ends were cut back, 6 bases at V and 5 bases at J, with 12 bases in the middle. The germline CDR1 and CDR2 sequences are SGHRS and YFSETQ. CDR3 coding DNA: TGCGCCAGCAAAGGAGGCACGGATAATTCACCCCTCCACTTT. Amino acid sequence: CASKGGTDNSPLHF.

The chain uses TRBV5-4 and TRBJ1-1, with TRBD1 identical over 9 bases. The CDR3 has 15 residues. Germline CDR1 SGHNT, CDR2 YYREEE (reference sequence). V was clipped by 4 bases and J by 0 bases; unmatched bases: 4. This chain's CDR3 is CASSGRQGVNTEAFF. CDR3 DNA sequence: TGTGCCAGCAGCGGTCGACAGGGGGTGAACACTGAAGCTTTCTTT. The complete variable domain, with remaining parts taken from reference TRBV5-4 and TRBJ1-1, reads ETGVTQSPTHLIKTRGQQVTLRCSSQSGHNTVSWYQQALGQGPQFIFQYYREEENGRGNFPPRFSGLQFPNYSSELNVNALELDDSALYLCASSGRQGVNTEAFFGQGTRLTVV.

Many counts were recorded for this clone. The V and J genes are TRBV6-4 and TRBJ2-1, with 8 bases that match TRBD2. V shed 6 bases, J shed 3 bases, and the junction held 1 base outside the gene matches. This CDR3 is 13 amino acids long. Germline V gene sequence: CDR1 MRHNA, CDR2 SNTAGT. CDR3 protein: CASSGGDYNEQFF. The CDR3 DNA is TGTGCCAGCAGCGGGGGGGACTACAATGAGCAGTTCTTC.

The gene calls are TRBV10-3 and TRBJ1-1, with D uncertain. The CDR3 has 13 amino acids. Germline values: CDR1 ENHRY, CDR2 SYGVKD. Between the trimmed V and J ends, which lost 3 bases and 3 bases, there was a span of 8 bases. The CDR3 here is CAISDNRYTEAFF. CDR3 DNA: TGTGCCATCAGTGATAACAGATACACTGAAGCTTTCTTT.

Note on this clone: An end of the junction differs from the germline gene, which may be a read error. The CDR3 nucleotides read TGTGCCAGCAGCCCACGGGGGGGAAGCTCAGACACGCAGTATTTT. It specifies CASSPRGGSSDTQYF. The gene calls are TRBV9 and TRBJ2-3; 8 bases line up with TRBD2. The CDR3 is made up of 15 amino acids. CDR1 is SGDLS and CDR2 is YYNGEE in the germline V gene.

The rearrangement joins TRBV21-1 to TRBJ2-7; no DNA check was done on the table's D call, TRBD2. TRBV21-1 is listed as a pseudogene. This CDR3 spans 16 amino acids. CDR3 in DNA: TGTGCCAGCAGCAAAGGGCCGGTGTGCGGGAGCGGCGAGCAGTACGTC. This encodes CASSKGPVCGSGEQYV.

V and J are TRBV6-8 and TRBJ2-2; TRBD1 matches 10 bases. The CDR3 is made up of 17 amino acids. Losses at the gene ends were 2 bases for V and 1 base for J; bases not matched to a gene: 4. Germline V gene lookup returns CDR1 MNHGY and CDR2 SAAAGT. The CDR3 sequence: CASSYAWDRGNTGELFF. In DNA form, the CDR3 reads TGTGCCAGCAGTTACGCGTGGGACAGGGGGAACACCGGGGAGCTGTTTTTT.

In its sample, this clone was seen a few times. The chain couples TRBV9 to TRBJ1-1, with D possibly being TRBD1 (6 bases). Looked up from germline, CDR1 is SGDLS and CDR2 is YYNGEE. This CDR3 spans 15 amino acids. Trimming took off 4 bases at V and 0 bases at J, with 13 bases between the two ends. The chain's CDR3 is CASSPRTAMNTEAFF. DNA of the CDR3: TGTGCCAGCAGCCCCCGGACAGCCATGAACACTGAAGCTTTCTTT.

There are a few counts of this clone. Distinct nucleotide sequences in the sample also encode this CDR3. The V and J genes are TRBV5-1 and TRBJ2-1, with D possibly matching TRBD1 (6 bases). This CDR3 has 13 residues. Trimming removed 4 bases from V and 8 bases from J, with 13 bases in between. Germline lookup yields CDR1 SGHRS and CDR2 YFSETQ. CDR3 in DNA: TGCGCCAGCAGCCTGAACAGGGTCCATGAGCAGTTCTTC. As protein: CASSLNRVHEQFF.